This T cell receptor beta chain was retrieved from a study of Ad26.COV2.S vaccination and SARS-CoV-2 variants (dated by TCRdb to the early 2020s). At the level of the whole study: The specificity and breadth of SARS-CoV-2-reactive T cell receptors after Ad26.COV2.S vaccination were assessed by TCRbeta repertoire sequencing. A total of roughly 30 samples were included in the TCR-sequenced set, comprising roughly 19 Ad26.COV2.S vaccine recipients, 5 placebo recipients and 8 SARS-CoV-2 convalescent individuals. General study outcomes and caveats: After vaccination, substantial breadth of spike-specific CD8+ and CD4+ T cell responses was reported. It was noted by the authors that total T cell responses may have been underestimated by the TCR breadth and depth analyses. Vaccine and placebo recipients had comparable non-spike TCR breadth, which fits with the vaccine containing only spike. Higher spike-specific TCR breadth was observed in Ad26.COV2.S recipients than in placebo recipients (P = 0.0014).

This sample's time point label indicates: individuals recovered from natural SARS-CoV-2 infection. TCRbeta CDR3 regions were sequenced with the immunoSEQ Assay. After extraction, genomic DNA underwent amplification by bias-controlled multiplex PCR, followed by high-throughput sequencing. For the original study's pipeline: Collapsing and filtering of sequences were performed to quantify the absolute abundance of each unique TCRbeta CDR3 region. Usable DNA was measured by amplifying reference genes present in all nucleated cells, and TCRbeta template counts were normalized to that usable DNA to estimate T cell fraction. Repertoire TCRs were annotated as SARS-CoV-2-specific when V gene, CDR3 amino acid sequence and J gene were exactly matched to a known reactive TCR set. The reference SARS-CoV-2 TCR set was obtained from MIRA and was filtered for enrichment in COVID-19-positive ImmuneCODE repertoires, whereby public or cross-reactive TCRs were removed. Using the MIRA antigens, annotated TCRs were further analysed by specific ORF or by position within an ORF. Depth was the summed frequency of annotated unique rearrangements, while breadth was defined as annotated unique rearrangements over total unique productive rearrangements. TCR breadth was compared between groups using two-sided Wilcoxon rank-sum tests. In its TCRdb copy, this immuneACCESS table keeps in-frame sequences only and misses some clones. Where compared with another copy, unresolved V genes explain less than half of these, and the others have no known cause. The V and J calls and clone size come from that table; D and trimming were worked out from the DNA. Within this sample are approximately 400,000 clones, with about 90% of them counted one time only. 3% to 5% of the sample goes to the ten largest clones.

Concerning this clone itself: Its antigen is currently not known. Per-base quality was not reported, and no clone a single base away is much larger than it.

According to the germline V gene, CDR1 reads SNHLY and CDR2 reads FYNNEI. V is clipped by 6 bases and J by 2 bases, and the sequence between their germline boundaries is 4 bases long. From its cysteine to its phenylalanine, the CDR3 spans 12 amino acids. Only the CDR3 portion is preserved as DNA: 36 bases, with reading frame beginning at the first base. The chain is assembled from TRBV2 and TRBJ2-2; no confident D gene assignment can be made. This TCR came from a human donor who had recovered from COVID-19. The sequenced sample was peripheral blood, obtained after recovery from COVID-19. The CDR3 in this case is CASRQNTGELFF. The sequenced DNA is TGTGCCAGCAGACAAAACACCGGGGAGCTGTTTTTT.